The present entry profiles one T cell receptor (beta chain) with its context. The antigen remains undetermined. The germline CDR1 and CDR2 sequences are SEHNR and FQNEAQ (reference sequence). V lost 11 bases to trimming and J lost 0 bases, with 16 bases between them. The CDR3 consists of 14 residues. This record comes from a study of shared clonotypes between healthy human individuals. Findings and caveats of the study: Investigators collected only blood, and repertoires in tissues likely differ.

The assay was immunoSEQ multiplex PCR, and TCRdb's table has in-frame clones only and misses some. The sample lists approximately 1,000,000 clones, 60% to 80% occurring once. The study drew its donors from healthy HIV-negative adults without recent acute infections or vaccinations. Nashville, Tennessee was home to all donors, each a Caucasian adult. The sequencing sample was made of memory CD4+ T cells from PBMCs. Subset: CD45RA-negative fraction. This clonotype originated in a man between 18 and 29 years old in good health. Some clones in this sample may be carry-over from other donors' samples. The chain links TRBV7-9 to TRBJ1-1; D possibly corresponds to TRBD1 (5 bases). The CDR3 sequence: CAAKTGAVNTEAFF. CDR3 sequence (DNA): TGTGCCGCCAAAACTGGGGCCGTGAACACTGAAGCTTTCTTT.